The present T cell receptor (beta chain) was sequenced within a study of CD8 T cells in Susac syndrome. Random hexamers were used to reverse transcribe the RNA input (roughly 0.5 to 1 ug). A single record per CDR3 protein comes from TCRdb applying MiXCR to the immunoSEQ multiplex PCR reads. The table lists about 150,000 distinct CDR3 sequences, over 85% of them singletons. The source is a human donor with multiple sclerosis. Sequencing used CD8+ T cells from PBMCs.

CDR3 amino acids: CASIKAGEETQYF. The CDR3 DNA sequence: TGTGCCAGCATCAAAGCCGGGGAAGAGACCCAGTACTTC. V gene TRBV7-9 combines with J gene TRBJ2-5, with D perhaps matching TRBD2 (5 bases). CDR1 SEHNR and CDR2 FQNEAQ come from the germline V gene (reference sequence). The CDR3 has 13 amino acids. V was trimmed by 7 bases and J by 3 bases, leaving 12 bases between them. Full variable domain (remainder filled in from reference TRBV7-9 and TRBJ2-5): DTGVSQNPRHKITKRGQNVTFRCDPISEHNRLYWYRQTLGQGPEFLTYFQNEAQLEKSRLLSDRFSAERPKGSFSTLEIQRTEQGDSAMYLCASIKAGEETQYFGPGTRLLVL.